A single sample gave rise to the 3 T cell receptor beta chains below, sequenced in a study of identical twins (dated by TCRdb to 2016 to 2017). The library was obtained by 5' RACE. Reads for this sample came from an Illumina HiSeq 2000. TCRdb reprocessed the public reads (quality trimming at Q25 with fastp, clone calling with MiXCR) and kept in-frame beta chains. For every CDR3 protein sequence, its rows merge into one entry that carries the most common genes and DNA. This sample comprises approximately 1.8 million distinct CDR3 sequences, roughly 35% of them detected only once. Jointly, the top ten make up about 0.25% of the sample. Sequenced material: cord blood. The receptors shown here come from a newborn girl in good health.

The gene calls are TRBV4-2 and TRBJ1-2, with 7 bases that match TRBD1. V lost 1 base, J lost 12 bases, and 8 bases stayed unmatched. The CDR3 is made up of 13 amino acids. Germline-derived CDR1 and CDR2 are LGHNA and YNFKEQ. The CDR3 DNA follows: TGTGCCAGCAGCCAAGCCCGTAGACAGGGCCACACCTTC. Its protein product is CASSQARRQGHTF.

The genes are TRBV15 and TRBJ1-5; TRBD1 is a possible D gene (6 bases). Deletions cut 1 base from V and 2 bases from J, with 21 bases between. CDR1 and CDR2 (germline): LNHNV, YYDKDF (reference sequence). The CDR3 length is 19 residues. CDR3: CATSRGIRQVVGGNQPQHF. CDR3 in DNA: TGTGCCACCAGCAGAGGCATAAGACAGGTAGTGGGAGGCAATCAGCCCCAGCATTTT.

Details on this clonotype: This clone may be a read error of a much larger clone one base away. The chain couples TRBV12-3 or TRBV12-4 to TRBJ2-7; D perhaps matches TRBD2 (5 bases). The CDR3 is 12 amino acids. The CDR3 nucleotides are TGTGCCTGCAGTTTCGGGATGTCCGAGCAGTACTTC. Its protein is CACSFGMSEQYF.